The 5 T cell receptor beta chains below come from one sample, sequenced in a study of cytomegalovirus exposure and HLA in healthy donors. This PCR relied on a set of 60 Vbeta primers and 13 Jbeta primers. Sequencing used immunoSEQ multiplex PCR; TCRdb keeps in-frame clones, though not all of them. This sample contains more than 85,000 clones. The sample consisted of PBMCs. All receptors derive from a girl aged 10 to 17 in good health and CMV-seropositive.

This chain joins TRBV5-1 and TRBJ1-1; D is unclear. Trimming took 4 bases from V and 8 from J, leaving 15 bases between them. This CDR3 is 13 amino acids long. Germline V gene sequence: CDR1 SGHRS, CDR2 YFSETQ. The CDR3 reads CASSAGVATEAFF. CDR3 nucleotide sequence: TGCGCCAGCAGCGCCGGGGTCGCGACAGAAGCTTTCTTT.

The chain recombines TRBV12-5 with TRBJ2-2; 7 nucleotides agree with TRBD2. With 6 bases clipped from V and 0 bases from J, the junction kept 4 bases outside the gene matches. CDR3 size: 15 residues. CDR1 is LGHNT, CDR2 FRNRAP, per germline. The DNA of the CDR3 is TGTGCTAGTGGCCGGGGAGGGACGAACACCGGGGAGCTGTTTTTT. This codes for CASGRGGTNTGELFF.

The chain uses TRBV30 and TRBJ1-2, with D perhaps matching TRBD1 (5 bases). V shed 3 bases and J shed 2 bases, with 10 bases lying between them. The CDR3 has 13 amino acids. Germline V CDR1 and CDR2: GTSNPN, SVGIG (reference sequence). CDR3 bases: TGTGCCTGGAGAAGGGGAGGAAACTATGGCTACACCTTC. Protein: CAWRRGGNYGYTF. The whole variable domain, filled in from reference TRBV30 and TRBJ1-2, reads SQTIHQWPATLVQPVGSPLSLECTVEGTSNPNLYWYRQAAGRGLQLLFYSVGIGQISSEVPQNLSASRPQDRQFILSSKKLLLSDSGFYLCAWRRGGNYGYTFGSGTRLTVV.

V and J are TRBV4-2 and TRBJ2-1; the match to TRBD1 covers 8 bases. J was trimmed by 0 bases and V by 4 bases; bases with no gene match: 5. Germline V gene sequence: CDR1 LGHNA, CDR2 YNFKEQ. The CDR3 extends over 16 amino acids. The CDR3 loop is CASSPGQGHSYNEQFF. In DNA, the CDR3 is TGTGCCAGCAGCCCCGGACAGGGCCACTCCTACAATGAGCAGTTCTTC.

V is TRBV6-1 and J is TRBJ1-1; D is undetermined. Germline V lookup: CDR1 MNHNS, CDR2 SASEGT. Trimming took off 6 bases at V and 0 bases at J, with 11 bases between the two ends. The length of the CDR3 is 14 residues. CDR3 sequence reads: CASRYGGMNTEAFF. CDR3 nucleotides: TGTGCCAGCAGGTACGGTGGTATGAACACTGAAGCTTTCTTT.